The rows below give T cell receptor beta chains drawn from one sample of a study of T cells expressing NK-cell markers. Following a re-call of the 5' RACE reads, TCRdb has one entry per CDR3 protein and lacks DNA. The table for this sample gives roughly 390,000 distinct CDR3 sequences. Sequenced: blood T cells: a sorted CD56 or NKG2C T cell subset, CD4+ or CD8+ T cells, or bulk PBMC T cells (not recorded which). All receptors derive from a woman aged 45-65 years in good health. CDR3s include the opening cysteine and the closing phenylalanine or tryptophan. Each record gives: V gene, CDR3 length, J gene, CDR3 protein.

>TRBV12-3/TRBV12-4|11|TRBJ2-1
CASSFSYEQFF
>TRBV3-1|16|TRBJ2-1
CASSQQLAGSYNEQFF
>TRBV6-5|13|TRBJ1-6
CASSDILNSPLHF
>TRBV28|15|TRBJ1-1
CASSPGQGRGTEAFF
>TRBV5-5|17|TRBJ2-4
CASSSGQGFVAKNIQYF
>TRBV11-3|19|TRBJ2-5
CASSFPKNRPGLGQETQYF
>TRBV11-2|15|TRBJ2-3
CASSLGGGNTDTQYF
>TRBV28|15|TRBJ2-1
CASTSSSLGHNEQFF
>TRBV7-8|17|TRBJ2-4
CASSLARVGRAKNIQYF
>TRBV6-1|15|TRBJ1-1
CASRENPQAIPEAFF
>TRBV5-1|16|TRBJ2-1
CASSQGSGLENNEQFF
>TRBV5-1|19|TRBJ2-3
CASSFRRNTWDRVEDTQYF
>TRBV5-1|16|TRBJ2-1
CASSEEGLAGGYEQFF
>TRBV7-9|15|TRBJ2-1
CASSKRTGVHNEQFF
>TRBV28|15|TRBJ2-2
CASSPRLALGGELFF
>TRBV7-9|14|TRBJ2-1
CASSFIRNYNEQFF
>TRBV19|16|TRBJ2-2
CASSSRTRVGTGELFF
>TRBV5-1|13|TRBJ1-1
CASSEGRGTEAFF
>TRBV7-3|14|TRBJ1-2
CASSSFQGSGGYTF
>TRBV29-1|16|TRBJ2-3
CSVDGVWSGPLDTQYF
>TRBV19|15|TRBJ2-3
CASSIGGQAGDTQYF
>TRBV15|17|TRBJ1-2
CATSRDLRRGTNYGYTF
>TRBV5-6|14|TRBJ2-2
CASSVINPTGELFF
>TRBV10-3|14|TRBJ2-5
CAISEFEVEETQYF
>TRBV10-3|18|TRBJ2-3
CAISEGAGTSPYTDTQYF
>TRBV6-6|15|TRBJ1-1
CASSLVRGLNTEAFF
>TRBV5-1|17|TRBJ2-5
CASSAIGTSVFVETQYF
>TRBV7-8|14|TRBJ2-7
CASREQGGIYEQYF
>TRBV24-1|15|TRBJ2-5
CATSAGVGGPETQYF
>TRBV27|14|TRBJ1-2
CASSRSRVPFGYTF
>TRBV12-3/TRBV12-4|15|TRBJ2-3
CASRQGGGRAHTQYF
>TRBV20-1|13|TRBJ2-5
CSASRGRLETQYF
>TRBV12-3/TRBV12-4|15|TRBJ2-5
CASILGQGYQETQYF
>TRBV5-4|20|TRBJ2-2
CASSWERGLAGGSNTGELFF
>TRBV28|17|TRBJ2-3
CASSSHPGVAGEGTQYF
>TRBV7-6|15|TRBJ2-5
CASSISAGIQETQYF
>TRBV4-1|14|TRBJ2-2
CASRVGARAGELFF
>TRBV12-5|14|TRBJ1-1
CASDGGQGSTEAFF
>TRBV12-3/TRBV12-4|15|TRBJ2-7
CASREGGRVSYEQYF
>TRBV20-1|17|TRBJ1-1
CSARGGGEGLEVTEAFF
>TRBV20-1|12|TRBJ2-5
CSARGQGETQYF